This T cell receptor beta chain was obtained from a study of regulatory T cells in long-lasting Graves disease. The time point is: persistent/refractory GD, antithyroid drugs over 5 years with positive TRAb. RNA isolated from PBMCs was used to make the TCR library. The germline CDR1 and CDR2 sequences are SEHNR and FQNEAQ (reference sequence). Trimming shortened V by 8 bases and J by 5 bases, and 18 bases separated the two germline ends. The CDR3 has 14 residues. HTBI primers from iRepertoire and Arm-PCR of CDR3 regions yielded the TCR beta libraries. TCRdb passed the multiplex PCR reads through MiXCR, listing each CDR3 protein once. The repertoire holds some 440,000 distinct CDR3 sequences, with less than 25% as singletons. Study-wide findings and caveats: Lower TCR diversity was seen in persistent Graves' patients than in newly diagnosed ones. Persistent disease showed a preference for TRBV28, TRBJ1-2 and TRBJ2-5. Persistent patients shared under 3,000 public clonotypes among themselves. Newly diagnosed patients shared fewer, at more than 850.

Concerning this clonotype itself: Antigen unknown.

This sequence originates from a female donor with Graves disease. The sequencing used peripheral blood mononuclear cells (PBMCs), collected when the disease was refractory, from a patient treated with antithyroid drugs. This chain uses TRBV7-9 with TRBJ1-1; a weak D match, TRBD1 (5 bases). CDR3 sequence (DNA): TGTGCCAGCGGGGGGAACCCAGGGAGGACTGAAGCTTTCTTT. This sequence encodes CASGGNPGRTEAFF.